This TCR beta chain was identified in a study of graft-versus-host responses after intestinal transplantation. TCRdb keeps only in-frame clones here, not all; method: immunoSEQ multiplex PCR. This table has 12,000 to 15,000 clones, 25% to 40% appearing once. The CDR3 length is 18 residues. V lost 6 bases and J lost 2; bases outside the gene matches: 14. CDR1 is SGHTA, CDR2 FQGNSA, per germline. Irradiated, violet-dye-labeled stimulators (around 200,000) were plated alongside around 200,000 CFSE-labeled responders. The V and J genes are TRBV7-2 and TRBJ2-3, with 10 positions matching TRBD2. The sample in question was alloreactive CD8+ T cells from a mixed lymphocyte reaction culture, obtained before intestinal transplant. Subset denoted: CFSE-low proliferating T cells sorted from roughly six-day pre-transplant mixed lymphocyte reaction (GvH or HvG direction). The sequence was obtained from a human patient who received an intestinal transplant. The CDR3 nucleotides are TGTGCCAGCAGTCATCTCGCGCTAGCGGGGGCGCCCACAGATACGCAGTATTTT. Protein product: CASSHLALAGAPTDTQYF.